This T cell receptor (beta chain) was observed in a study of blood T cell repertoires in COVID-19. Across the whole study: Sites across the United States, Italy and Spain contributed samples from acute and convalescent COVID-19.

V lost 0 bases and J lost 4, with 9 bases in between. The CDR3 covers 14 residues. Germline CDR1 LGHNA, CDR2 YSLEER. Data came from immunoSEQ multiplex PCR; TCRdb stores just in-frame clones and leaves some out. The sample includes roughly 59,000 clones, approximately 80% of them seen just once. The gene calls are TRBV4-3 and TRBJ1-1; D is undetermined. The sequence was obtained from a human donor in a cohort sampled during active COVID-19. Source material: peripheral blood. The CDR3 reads CASSQDPPGTEAFF. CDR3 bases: TGCGCCAGCAGCCAAGATCCCCCGGGCACTGAAGCTTTCTTT.